These T cell receptor beta chains were read from a single sample in a study of cytomegalovirus exposure and HLA in healthy donors. TCRdb's table, derived via immunoSEQ multiplex PCR, lists solely in-frame clones and lacks some. The table has 99,000 or so clones, 83% seen once. The specimen sequenced was PBMCs. These receptors all come from a man aged 18 to 29 in good health and CMV-seronegative. The CDR3 runs from the conserved cysteine through the conserved F or W. D genes are given only for firm matches. The size field is filled for only some rows; it gives once, few, many or a size class.

TRBV18,NA,NA,TRBJ2-1,CASSPGSGHNNEQFF,TGTGCCAGCTCACCGGGTAGCGGACATAACAATGAGCAGTTCTTC
TRBV4-3,NA,NA,TRBJ2-1,CASSQDLGSSYNEQFF,TGCGCCAGCAGCCAAGACCTGGGGAGCTCCTACAATGAGCAGTTCTTC
TRBV6-1,NA,NA,TRBJ2-2,CASRDRGSGELFF,TGTGCCAGCAGGGACCGGGGATCAGGGGAGCTGTTTTTT
TRBV10-2,once,NA,TRBJ2-2,CASSETRTTGELFF,TGCGCCAGCAGTGAGACAAGGACAACCGGGGAGCTGTTTTTT
TRBV6-5,few,NA,TRBJ2-7,CASSTDPDSYEHYF,TGTGCTAGCAGTACCGACCCCGACTCCTACGAGCACTACTTC
TRBV7-2,NA,NA,TRBJ2-3,CASSWSEADTQYF,TGTGCCAGCAGCTGGAGTGAAGCAGATACGCAGTATTTT
TRBV27,NA,TRBD2,TRBJ2-1,CASSLNKGLASQFF,TGTGCCAGCAGTTTAAATAAGGGACTAGCGTCTCAGTTCTTC
TRBV7-2,NA,NA,TRBJ1-5,CASSTDSSNQPQHF,TGTGCCAGCAGTACGGACAGCAGCAATCAGCCCCAGCATTTT
TRBV19,NA,TRBD2,TRBJ2-3,CASSKFSGSSTDTQYF,TGTGCCAGTAGTAAATTTAGCGGGAGTAGCACAGATACGCAGTATTTT
TRBV19,NA,TRBD2,TRBJ2-1,CASSIDGTSGRNEQFF,TGTGCCAGTAGTATAGACGGGACTAGCGGGAGAAATGAGCAGTTCTTC
TRBV7-3,NA,NA,TRBJ1-1,CASSPGLNTEAFF,TGTGCCAGCAGCCCAGGGTTGAACACTGAAGCTTTCTTT
TRBV19,NA,NA,TRBJ1-5,CASSDQGDQPQHF,TGTGCCAGTAGTGATCAGGGTGATCAGCCCCAGCATTTT
TRBV30,NA,TRBD1,TRBJ1-4,CAWSPGQGEKLFF,TGTGCCTGGAGTCCGGGACAGGGTGAAAAACTGTTTTTT
TRBV25-1,NA,TRBD1,TRBJ1-4,CASTMTGGLEKLFF,TGTGCCAGCACCATGACAGGGGGCTTAGAAAAACTGTTTTTT
TRBV7-3,NA,TRBD2,TRBJ2-1,CASSSRRLAEKFF,TGTGCCAGCAGCTCAAGAAGACTAGCAGAAAAGTTCTTC
TRBV7-9,NA,TRBD1,TRBJ2-7,CASSLRDRAHEQYF,TGTGCCAGCAGCTTAAGGGACAGGGCCCACGAGCAGTACTTC
TRBV4-3,NA,TRBD1,TRBJ1-1,CASSLLTGTGNTEAFF,TGCGCCAGCAGCCTACTCACCGGGACAGGGAACACTGAAGCTTTCTTT
TRBV9,NA,TRBD2,TRBJ2-1,CASSVPSGSGEQFF,TGTGCCAGCAGCGTCCCTAGCGGGAGTGGGGAGCAGTTCTTC
TRBV18,NA,TRBD2,TRBJ2-1,CASSESGTSGRAIYYNEQFF,TGTGCCAGCTCCGAGTCCGGGACTAGCGGGAGGGCCATATACTACAATGAGCAGTTCTTC
TRBV6-4,few,NA,TRBJ1-2,CASSSGPEGANYGYTF,TGTGCCAGCTCTTCCGGGCCCGAGGGGGCTAACTATGGCTACACCTTC
TRBV28,NA,TRBD1,TRBJ1-1,CASSLYQGESDTEAFF,TGTGCCAGCAGTTTATATCAGGGGGAGAGCGACACTGAAGCTTTCTTT
TRBV4-3,once,NA,TRBJ2-7,CASSQDRAGLLYEQYF,TGCGCCAGCAGCCAAGATCGGGCGGGGCTCCTCTACGAGCAGTACTTC
TRBV28,few,NA,TRBJ1-1,CASRSGPGVDTEAFF,TGTGCCAGCAGGTCTGGGCCAGGGGTGGACACTGAAGCTTTCTTT
TRBV6-4,NA,NA,TRBJ1-1,CASSAETNTEAFF,TGTGCCAGCAGTGCGGAGACGAACACTGAAGCTTTCTTT
TRBV15,few,TRBD1,TRBJ1-2,CATSSGQGAYGYTF,TGTGCCACCAGCTCTGGACAGGGGGCTTATGGCTACACCTTC
TRBV5-6,NA,NA,TRBJ2-3,CASSLKRWTDTQYF,TGTGCCAGCAGCCTAAAGAGGTGGACAGATACGCAGTATTTT
TRBV11-2,NA,TRBD1,TRBJ1-2,CASSLRGQSNYGYTF,TGTGCCAGCAGCCTAAGGGGACAGAGTAACTATGGCTACACCTTC
TRBV7-2,few,TRBD2,TRBJ2-1,CASSRTSGALNEQFF,TGTGCCAGCAGCCGAACTAGCGGGGCCCTCAATGAGCAGTTCTTC
TRBV30,NA,TRBD2,TRBJ2-2,CAWRAGLLTGELFF,TGTGCCTGGAGGGCGGGACTACTCACCGGGGAGCTGTTTTTT
TRBV19,NA,TRBD2,TRBJ2-1,CASSIGSGSFEFF,TGTGCCAGTAGTATAGGGAGCGGGAGCTTTGAGTTCTTC
TRBV27,many,NA,TRBJ2-7,CASSPPGGLYEQYF,TGTGCCAGCAGTCCACCCGGGGGATTATACGAGCAGTACTTC
TRBV7-3,NA,NA,TRBJ2-5,CASSPPPRGWGETQYF,TGTGCCAGCAGCCCACCCCCCAGGGGCTGGGGGGAGACCCAGTACTTC
TRBV28,NA,NA,TRBJ1-2,CASTGAARSGYTF,TGTGCCAGCACTGGGGCAGCCAGGAGTGGCTACACCTTC
TRBV28,NA,NA,TRBJ2-7,CATEGGGRSYEQYF,TGTGCCACTGAGGGGGGCGGGAGAAGCTACGAGCAGTACTTC
TRBV10-3,NA,NA,TRBJ2-1,CAGGSLNEQFF,TGTGCCGGGGGGAGCCTTAACGAGCAGTTCTTC
TRBV29-1,NA,NA,TRBJ2-1,CSVEENQGNEQFF,TGCAGCGTTGAAGAGAATCAGGGCAATGAGCAGTTCTTC
TRBV19,few,TRBD2,TRBJ2-7,CASSIGGRAYEQYF,TGTGCCAGTAGTATAGGTGGGAGGGCCTACGAGCAGTACTTC
TRBV6-1,NA,TRBD1,TRBJ1-5,CASRRTGDSNQPQHF,TGTGCCAGCAGGAGGACAGGGGACAGCAATCAGCCCCAGCATTTT
TRBV5-1,NA,NA,TRBJ2-7,CASSLGPLAYEQYF,TGCGCCAGCAGCTTGGGGCCCCTAGCCTACGAGCAGTACTTC
TRBV19,NA,TRBD2,TRBJ2-7,CASSPLAGGGYEQYF,TGTGCCAGTAGTCCTCTGGCGGGAGGCGGTTACGAGCAGTACTTC
TRBV4-3,many,TRBD1,TRBJ2-3,CASSQDRQGADTQYF,TGCGCCAGCAGCCAAGATCGCCAGGGGGCGGATACGCAGTATTTT
TRBV7-9,NA,TRBD2,TRBJ2-1,CASSLGTSGRNEQFF,TGTGCCAGCAGCCTCGGGACTAGCGGCCGCAATGAGCAGTTCTTC
TRBV9,NA,NA,TRBJ1-3,CASSLGDTDPGNTIYF,TGTGCCAGCAGCCTGGGGGACACCGACCCTGGAAACACCATATATTTT
TRBV28,few,TRBD1,TRBJ1-4,CASSLAGQGTEKLFF,TGTGCCAGCAGTTTGGCAGGACAGGGCACTGAAAAACTGTTTTTT